A selection of T cell receptor beta chains follows, all from one sample in a study of blood T cell repertoires in COVID-19. Sequencing used immunoSEQ multiplex PCR; TCRdb keeps in-frame clones, though not all of them. This table has roughly 70,000 clones, about nine tenths appearing once. The material sequenced was peripheral blood. These receptors originate from a woman of 80 years or more with active or convalescent COVID-19. CDR3s include the opening cysteine and the closing phenylalanine or tryptophan. The D gene is left open where the match is weak. Expanded clones are given a class, and other clones once, few, many or no size at all.

TRBV19,NA,TRBJ1-6,NA,CASSINRVLDSPLHF,TGTGCCAGTAGTATCAACAGGGTTCTGGATTCACCCCTCCACTTT
TRBV7-2,NA,TRBJ2-3,NA,CASRPGLQSTDTQYF,TGTGCCAGCAGACCAGGGCTTCAAAGCACAGATACGCAGTATTTT
TRBV13,once,TRBJ2-5,NA,CASSLGGRTQETQYF,TGTGCCAGCAGCTTAGGGGGGAGAACACAAGAGACCCAGTACTTC
TRBV5-1,once,TRBJ1-2,TRBD1,CASSPTGQGAGYTF,TGCGCCAGCAGCCCTACGGGACAGGGGGCCGGCTACACCTTC
TRBV7-2,few,TRBJ1-4,NA,CASSLATGISEKLFF,TGTGCCAGCAGCTTAGCCACAGGGATCAGTGAAAAACTGTTTTTT
TRBV5-1,once,TRBJ2-7,TRBD2,CASSLSSGGTYEQYF,TGCGCCAGCAGCTTGTCTAGCGGGGGGACCTACGAGCAGTACTTC
TRBV6-5,NA,TRBJ1-2,TRBD1,CASSSPDTGAYGYTF,TGTGCCAGCAGTTCCCCCGACACAGGGGCCTATGGCTACACCTTC
TRBV11-2,few,TRBJ2-5,NA,CASSLDPAGPTQYF,TGTGCCAGCAGCTTAGATCCGGCGGGCCCGACCCAGTACTTC
TRBV21-1,NA,TRBJ2-3,NA,CASSSWTGSPDTQYF,TGTGCCAGCAGCTCCTGGACAGGGAGTCCAGATACGCAGTATTTT
TRBV4-2,NA,TRBJ2-1,TRBD2,CASSQELGLAGVYNEQFF,TGTGCCAGCAGCCAAGAACTGGGACTAGCGGGGGTCTACAATGAGCAGTTCTTC
TRBV6-1,once,TRBJ1-6,NA,CASSDPQRSSSYNSPLHF,TGTGCCAGCAGTGACCCTCAGCGGAGCAGCTCCTATAATTCACCCCTCCACTTT
TRBV5-1,NA,TRBJ1-2,TRBD1,CASSSSLAGQGTGVGYTF,TGCGCCAGCAGCTCGTCCTTGGCGGGACAGGGAACGGGGGTTGGCTACACCTTC
TRBV11-3,once,TRBJ2-7,TRBD2,CASSLDRGDEQYF,TGTGCCAGCAGCTTAGATCGGGGGGACGAGCAGTACTTC
TRBV7-8,once,TRBJ2-7,TRBD2,CASSAGTSGGYEQYF,TGTGCCAGCAGCGCAGGGACTAGCGGGGGATACGAGCAGTACTTC
TRBV18,NA,TRBJ1-5,TRBD1,CASSPATGTANQPQHF,TGTGCCAGCTCACCGGCTACCGGGACAGCTAATCAGCCCCAGCATTTT
TRBV6-5,NA,TRBJ1-2,TRBD1,CASSYEDRAGYTF,TGTGCCAGCAGTTACGAGGACAGGGCTGGCTACACCTTC
TRBV3-1/TRBV3-2,once,TRBJ1-6,NA,CASSQSLTGYNSPLHF,TGTGCCAGCAGCCAAAGCCTGACAGGTTATAATTCACCCCTCCACTTT
TRBV11-2,NA,TRBJ2-7,NA,CASSLARPGFFLSSYEQYF,TGTGCCAGCAGCTTAGCCCGGCCGGGGTTTTTCCTCAGCTCCTACGAGCAGTACTTC
TRBV12-3/TRBV12-4,once,TRBJ1-1,NA,CASSSGLIEAFF,TGTGCCAGCAGTTCAGGCCTGATTGAAGCTTTCTTT
TRBV10-3,NA,TRBJ1-1,NA,CAISELSNTEAFF,TGTGCCATCAGTGAGCTATCGAACACTGAAGCTTTCTTT
TRBV4-1,NA,TRBJ2-7,TRBD2,CASRLLAGGSYEQYF,TGCGCCAGCAGACTACTAGCGGGGGGATCCTACGAGCAGTACTTC
TRBV5-8,NA,TRBJ1-2,NA,CASRRDAYGYTF,TGTGCCAGCAGGCGCGATGCCTATGGCTACACCTTC
TRBV6-1,NA,TRBJ1-5,NA,CASSEGNSNQPQHF,TGTGCCAGCAGTGAAGGTAATAGCAATCAGCCCCAGCATTTT
TRBV7-2,NA,TRBJ2-5,NA,CASSLEREETQYF,TGTGCCAGCAGCTTAGAACGGGAGGAGACCCAGTACTTC
TRBV27,NA,TRBJ1-3,NA,CASSFPDRTNGNTIYF,TGTGCCAGCAGTTTCCCTGACAGGACAAATGGAAACACCATATATTTT
TRBV2,NA,TRBJ1-5,NA,CASSEGTPNQPQHF,TGTGCCAGCAGTGAAGGGACACCTAATCAGCCCCAGCATTTT
TRBV7-2,NA,TRBJ1-2,NA,CASSPTRVNYGYTF,TGTGCCAGCAGCCCCACGCGGGTGAACTATGGCTACACCTTC
TRBV6-5,NA,TRBJ1-2,TRBD1,CASSYRTGTYGYTF,TGTGCCAGCAGTTACCGGACAGGGACCTATGGCTACACCTTC
TRBV3-1/TRBV3-2,NA,TRBJ1-1,TRBD1,CASSPGQANTEAFF,TGTGCCAGCAGCCCCGGACAGGCTAACACTGAAGCTTTCTTT
TRBV28,NA,TRBJ1-1,TRBD1,CASRYFPGQNSNTEAFF,TGTGCCAGCAGGTATTTCCCGGGACAGAATTCGAACACTGAAGCTTTCTTT
TRBV7-2,NA,TRBJ1-5,NA,CACCSVAGGQGRNQPQHF,TGTGCCTGCTGCTCCGTGGCGGGGGGGCAGGGGCGCAATCAGCCCCAGCATTTT
TRBV12-3/TRBV12-4,few,TRBJ2-7,NA,CASSLVIYEQYF,TGTGCCAGCAGTTTAGTAATCTACGAGCAGTACTTC
TRBV28,NA,TRBJ2-4,NA,CASSPDTLAKNIQYF,TGTGCCAGCAGCCCCGACACACTAGCCAAAAACATTCAGTACTTC
TRBV6-6,NA,TRBJ1-2,NA,CASSATGPGGYTF,TGTGCCAGCAGTGCAACAGGGCCGGGTGGCTACACCTTC
TRBV27,NA,TRBJ1-5,TRBD1,CASSRQGARSNQPQHF,TGTGCCAGCAGTAGACAGGGGGCGAGGAGCAATCAGCCCCAGCATTTT
TRBV18,few,TRBJ1-5,TRBD1,CASSPRQGQPQHF,TGTGCCAGCTCACCTCGACAGGGCCAGCCCCAGCATTTT
TRBV6-2/TRBV6-3,NA,TRBJ1-2,TRBD1,CASSVDRGYGYTF,TGTGCCAGCAGTGTCGACAGGGGCTATGGCTACACCTTC
TRBV11-2,NA,TRBJ2-7,NA,CASSLSSYEQYF,TGTGCCAGCAGCTTGTCTAGCTACGAGCAGTACTTC
TRBV7-9,once,TRBJ1-5,TRBD1,CASSLGTGTGDQPQHF,TGTGCCAGCAGCTTGGGGACCGGGACAGGTGATCAGCCCCAGCATTTT
TRBV7-2,once,TRBJ2-3,NA,CASSTRTDTQYF,TGTGCCAGCAGTACCAGGACAGATACGCAGTATTTT
TRBV30,NA,TRBJ1-5,NA,CAWSRVGNQPQHF,TGTGCCTGGAGTAGAGTTGGCAATCAGCCCCAGCATTTT
TRBV2,NA,TRBJ2-3,TRBD1,CASSRPRDSKHTQYF,TGTGCCAGCAGTAGACCCCGGGACAGCAAACATACGCAGTATTTT
TRBV7-3,NA,TRBJ1-1,NA,CASSLRGSSAENTEAFF,TGTGCCAGCAGCCTCCGTGGTAGCTCCGCAGAGAACACTGAAGCTTTCTTT
TRBV7-2,few,TRBJ2-3,TRBD2,CASSLAGGTTDTQYF,TGTGCCAGCAGCTTAGCGGGGGGGACCACAGATACGCAGTATTTT
TRBV9,NA,TRBJ2-3,TRBD2,CASSVGGAGGLTDTQYF,TGTGCCAGCAGCGTAGGGGGAGCGGGGGGCCTCACAGATACGCAGTATTTT
TRBV20-1,NA,TRBJ2-3,TRBD1,CSASNSGGADTQYF,TGCAGTGCTAGTAACTCAGGGGGCGCAGATACGCAGTATTTT
TRBV5-4,NA,TRBJ1-6,TRBD1,CASSLGQGGSPLHF,TGTGCCAGCAGCTTGGGACAGGGCGGTTCACCCCTCCACTTT
TRBV5-4,NA,TRBJ1-5,NA,CASSLVPGQPQHF,TGTGCCAGCAGCTTGGTGCCAGGTCAGCCCCAGCATTTT
TRBV15,NA,TRBJ1-1,NA,CATSGGGDLDTEAFF,TGTGCCACCAGCGGGGGGGGAGACTTGGACACTGAAGCTTTCTTT
TRBV6-2/TRBV6-3,NA,TRBJ1-6,TRBD1,CASSEGARNSPLHF,TGTGCCAGCAGCGAGGGGGCGCGAAATTCACCCCTCCACTTT
TRBV18,NA,TRBJ1-5,NA,CASSGGVAEPQHF,TGTGCCAGTTCCGGGGGTGTTGCAGAGCCCCAGCATTTT
TRBV2,NA,TRBJ2-7,NA,CASSEWDTGTYEQYF,TGTGCCAGCAGTGAATGGGACACTGGGACCTACGAGCAGTACTTC
TRBV5-1,NA,TRBJ2-7,NA,CASSLQASSYEQYF,TGCGCCAGCAGCTTACAGGCCAGCTCCTACGAGCAGTACTTC
TRBV5-6,NA,TRBJ2-7,NA,CASSLRHSYEQYF,TGTGCCAGCAGCTTAAGACACTCCTACGAGCAGTACTTC